A single sample gave rise to the 9 T cell receptor beta chains below, sequenced in a study of T cells in Graves' hyperthyroidism and ophthalmopathy. Regions amplified from RNA transcripts were the TCR beta CDR3 regions. In the first-round RT-PCR of the TCR CDR3, the HTBI primer set was used. TCRdb passed the multiplex PCR reads through MiXCR, listing each CDR3 protein once. The table lists around 430,000 distinct CDR3 sequences, about 15% of them singletons. The sequenced material came from blood. The receptor source for this set is a woman in her twenties or thirties with Graves' hyperthyroidism.

This clonotype came up many times. The chain is built from TRBV24-1 and TRBJ2-1; TRBD2 might be the D (6 bases). CDR1 is KGHDR and CDR2 is SFDVKD in the germline V gene. This CDR3 is 17 amino acids long. The V gene lost 2 bases and the J gene lost 2 bases, with 15 bases spanning the gap. CDR3: CATSDSSGGAAYNEQFF. The CDR3 DNA reads as TGTGCCACCAGTGATTCGAGCGGAGGGGCGGCCTACAATGAGCAGTTCTTC.

This clonotype was detected ten times or more. The chain combines TRBV20-1 with TRBJ2-7; 7 bases agree with TRBD2. CDR1 and CDR2 (germline): DFQATT, SNEGSKA (reference sequence). Trimming removed 7 bases from V and 4 bases from J; junction bases left unmatched: 10. This CDR3 spans 13 amino acids. CDR3 sequence (DNA): TGCAGTGTTTCCGGGACTACTGGGTACGAGCAGTACTTC. Protein sequence: CSVSGTTGYEQYF.

There are many counts of this clonotype. V is TRBV3-1 and J is TRBJ2-3; possible D gene TRBD2, 6 bases. Trimming removed 6 bases from V and 3 bases from J, with 16 bases in between. This CDR3 comprises 15 residues. CDR1 and CDR2 from the germline V gene are LGHDT and YNNKEL (reference sequence). DNA of the CDR3: TGTGCCAGCAGTCGTACTATAGCGGCAACAGATACGCAGTATTTT. Its translation is CASSRTIAATDTQYF.

This clonotype was detected a few times. The V gene is TRBV27, the J gene TRBJ1-5; D gene uncertain. The length of the CDR3 is 16 residues. Trimming stripped 5 bases from V and 3 bases from J, with 17 bases between. From germline, CDR1 is MNHEY and CDR2 SMNVEV (reference sequence). The CDR3 DNA follows: TGTGCCAGCAGTGTTCCCCGAGGTGGTCCCAATCAGCCCCAGCATTTT. Amino acid sequence: CASSVPRGGPNQPQHF.

The V gene is TRBV28, the J gene TRBJ2-4, with 10 bases lining up with TRBD2. The CDR3 runs 16 residues. V lost 5 bases to trimming and J lost 0 bases; unmatched junction nucleotides: 4. Germline V gene lookup returns CDR1 MDHEN and CDR2 SYDVKM. CDR3 coding DNA: TGTGCCAGCAGTACCCCTAGCGGGGGAGCCAAAAACATTCAGTACTTC. It encodes CASSTPSGGAKNIQYF.

This clonotype has just a few counts. This chain links TRBV28 with TRBJ2-1, with a weak D call TRBD1 (6 bases). This CDR3 has 15 amino acids. CDR1 and CDR2 from the germline V gene are MDHEN and SYDVKM. Trimming shortened V by 2 bases and J by 8 bases, and 16 bases separated the two germline ends. The CDR3 sequence: CASSLTAGTIDEQFF. CDR3 nucleotide sequence: TGTGCCAGCAGTTTAACCGCCGGGACAATCGATGAGCAGTTCTTC.

The chain recombines TRBV7-2 with TRBJ2-1, with 7 nucleotides matching TRBD2. Germline loops: CDR1 SGHTA, CDR2 FQGNSA. This CDR3 contains 13 residues. Germline trimming cut 5 bases from V and 7 bases from J; bases unmatched to any gene: 5. The CDR3 protein is CASSGRVSNEQFF. The CDR3 DNA reads TGTGCCAGCAGCGGGAGGGTTAGTAATGAGCAGTTCTTC.

The chain combines TRBV27 with TRBJ2-3; 9 nucleotides align to TRBD2. V was clipped by 3 bases and J by 2 bases; unmatched bases: 6. Germline V gives CDR1 MNHEY, CDR2 SMNVEV (reference sequence). The CDR3 sequence is 16 residues long. This CDR3 reads CASSFTAGGFTDTQYF. In DNA, the CDR3 is TGTGCCAGCAGTTTTACGGCGGGAGGGTTCACAGATACGCAGTATTTT.

This clonotype was detected ten times or more. The rearrangement links TRBV12-3 or TRBV12-4 to TRBJ1-1; 8 positions match TRBD1. V dropped 5 bases and J dropped 3; count of bases not matched to a gene: 5. CDR3 length equals 14 residues. CDR3 protein: CASSPTGVDTEAFF. The DNA for the CDR3 is TGTGCCAGCAGTCCGACAGGGGTGGACACTGAAGCTTTCTTT.